A single TCR beta chain is shown here with its context. The data belong to a study of blood T cell repertoires in COVID-19. Study at large: PBMCs, B-cell-depleted T cells, or T cells were the source of the cDNA or gDNA that made up the material.

The table came from immunoSEQ multiplex PCR; TCRdb's copy has only in-frame clones and leaves some out. This sample has a few hundred thousand clones, with approximately 85% found just once. Living in about two dozen US areas, the participants were between about 18 and 95 years of age. Which cohort a participant joined came from the clinical history participants gave. Before being deemed recovered, Cohort 3 donors had two negative PCRs, clearance, or symptom resolution. Germline V gives CDR1 GTSNPN, CDR2 SVGIG (reference sequence). Trimming took 0 bases from V and 5 from J, leaving 8 bases between them. CDR3 size: 13 residues.

The material sequenced was PBMCs or T cells enriched from blood (not recorded which). The sequence was obtained from a woman aged 45-60 years who had recovered from COVID-19. This rearrangement joins TRBV30 to TRBJ1-5; tentatively, D is TRBD1 (5 bases). For the CDR3, the DNA is TGTGCCTGGAGTGTGGGGGGGGATCAGCCCCAGCATTTT. Its protein product is CAWSVGGDQPQHF. The variable domain in full, completed from reference TRBV30 and TRBJ1-5, reads SQTIHQWPATLVQPVGSPLSLECTVEGTSNPNLYWYRQAAGRGLQLLFYSVGIGQISSEVPQNLSASRPQDRQFILSSKKLLLSDSGFYLCAWSVGGDQPQHFGDGTRLSIL.